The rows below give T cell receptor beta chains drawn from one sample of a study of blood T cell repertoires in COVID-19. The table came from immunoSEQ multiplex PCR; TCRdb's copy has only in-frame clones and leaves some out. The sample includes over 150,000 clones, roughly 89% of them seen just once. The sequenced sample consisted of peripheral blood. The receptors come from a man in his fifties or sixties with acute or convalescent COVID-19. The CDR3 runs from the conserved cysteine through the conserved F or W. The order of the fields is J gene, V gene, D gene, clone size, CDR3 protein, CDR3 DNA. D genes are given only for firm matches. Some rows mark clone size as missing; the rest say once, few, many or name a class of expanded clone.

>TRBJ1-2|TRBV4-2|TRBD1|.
CASSQGDRDFEGYTF
TGTGCCAGCAGCCAAGGGGACAGGGATTTTGAAGGCTACACCTTC
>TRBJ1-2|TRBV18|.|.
CASSSNPEPPGYTF
TGTGCCAGCTCATCAAATCCCGAGCCCCCGGGCTACACCTTC
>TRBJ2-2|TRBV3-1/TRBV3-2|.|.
CASSRENGELFF
TGTGCCAGCAGCCGGGAGAACGGGGAGCTGTTTTTT
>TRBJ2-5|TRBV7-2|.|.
CASSPGYQETQYF
TGTGCCAGCAGCCCAGGTTACCAAGAGACCCAGTACTTC
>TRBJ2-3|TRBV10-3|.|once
CAISELSGVPDTQYF
TGTGCCATCAGCGAACTAAGTGGAGTCCCAGATACGCAGTATTTT
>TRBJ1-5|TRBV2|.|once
CASRGSDVNSNQPQHF
TGTGCCAGCAGGGGTAGCGACGTAAATAGCAATCAGCCCCAGCATTTT
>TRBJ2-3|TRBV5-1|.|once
CASTSGLTDTQYF
TGCGCCAGCACCTCAGGGTTGACAGATACGCAGTATTTT
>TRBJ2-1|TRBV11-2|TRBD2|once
CASRSSGGWNEQFF
TGTGCCAGCAGATCAAGCGGGGGCTGGAATGAGCAGTTCTTC
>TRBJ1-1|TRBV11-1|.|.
CASSLNSPSEAFF
TGTGCCAGCAGCTTAAACTCCCCCTCTGAAGCTTTCTTT
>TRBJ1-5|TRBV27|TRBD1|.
CASRRDREGQPQHF
TGTGCCAGTCGCCGGGACAGGGAAGGTCAGCCCCAGCATTTT
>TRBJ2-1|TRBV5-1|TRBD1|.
CASSPGQGGNEQFF
TGCGCCAGCAGCCCAGGACAGGGAGGCAATGAGCAGTTCTTC
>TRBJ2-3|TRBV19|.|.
CASSIGTPWADTQYF
TGTGCCAGTAGTATAGGGACACCTTGGGCAGATACGCAGTATTTT
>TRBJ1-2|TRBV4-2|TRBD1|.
CASSLERGQGDSRSNYGYTF
TGTGCCAGCAGCCTCGAACGAGGACAGGGGGACAGTAGATCTAACTATGGCTACACCTTC
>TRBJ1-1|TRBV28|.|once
CASSLQGGTEAFF
TGTGCCAGCAGTTTACAAGGAGGGACTGAAGCTTTCTTT
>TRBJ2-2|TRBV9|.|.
CASSVGIDFFANTGELFF
TGTGCCAGCAGCGTAGGAATCGACTTCTTTGCGAACACCGGGGAGCTGTTTTTT
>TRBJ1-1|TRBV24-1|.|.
CATSQGLGAFF
TGTGCCACCTCTCAGGGGCTAGGAGCTTTCTTT
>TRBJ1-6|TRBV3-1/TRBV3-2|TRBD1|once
CASSIGTGGNSPLHF
TGTGCCAGCAGCATTGGGACAGGGGGTAATTCACCCCTCCACTTT
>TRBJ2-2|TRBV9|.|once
CASSVAGYGELFF
TGTGCCAGCAGCGTAGCAGGTTACGGGGAGCTGTTTTTT
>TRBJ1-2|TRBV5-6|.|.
CASSLNLDGDYGYTF
TGTGCCAGCAGCCTTAACCTAGACGGAGACTATGGCTACACCTTC
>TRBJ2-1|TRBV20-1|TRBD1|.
CSASGQGHGEQFF
TGCAGTGCTAGTGGACAGGGCCACGGTGAGCAGTTCTTC
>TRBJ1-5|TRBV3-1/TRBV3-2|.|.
CASSHGSQPQHF
TGTGCCAGCAGCCACGGGTCTCAGCCCCAGCATTTT
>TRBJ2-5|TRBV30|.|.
CALEYVGGQETQYF
TGTGCCCTGGAGTACGTCGGCGGTCAAGAGACCCAGTACTTC
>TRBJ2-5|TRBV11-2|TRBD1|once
CASSLGAGGRGETQYF
TGTGCCAGCAGCTTAGGGGCAGGGGGCAGGGGAGAGACCCAGTACTTC
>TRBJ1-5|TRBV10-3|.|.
CAISESTGHVNQPQHF
TGTGCCATCAGTGAGTCTACCGGACACGTCAATCAGCCCCAGCATTTT
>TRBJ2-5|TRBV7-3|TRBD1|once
CASSYRGKETQYF
TGTGCCAGCAGCTACAGGGGGAAAGAGACCCAGTACTTC
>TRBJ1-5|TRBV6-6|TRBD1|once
CASSAGDRGNQPQHF
TGTGCCAGCAGTGCTGGGGACAGAGGCAATCAGCCCCAGCATTTT
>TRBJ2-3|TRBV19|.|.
CASRWGPQVNTQYF
TGTGCCAGTAGGTGGGGGCCCCAGGTAAATACGCAGTATTTT
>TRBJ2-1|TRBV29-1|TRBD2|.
CSVAPGLAGNEQFF
TGCAGCGTTGCCCCGGGACTAGCAGGCAATGAGCAGTTCTTC
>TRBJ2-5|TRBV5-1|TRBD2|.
CASSLSPTSGGQETQYF
TGCGCCAGCAGCTTATCCCCGACTAGCGGGGGCCAAGAGACCCAGTACTTC
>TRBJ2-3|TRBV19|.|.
CASSQGVAGTDTQYF
TGTGCCAGTAGTCAGGGAGTAGCGGGCACAGATACGCAGTATTTT
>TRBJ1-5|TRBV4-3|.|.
CASSQDVDQPQHF
TGCGCCAGCAGCCAAGACGTAGATCAGCCCCAGCATTTT
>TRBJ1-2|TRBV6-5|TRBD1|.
CASTRGDRGHYGYTF
TGTGCCAGCACAAGAGGGGACAGGGGACACTATGGCTACACCTTC
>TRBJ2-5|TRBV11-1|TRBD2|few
CASSKPGGVETQYF
TGTGCCAGCAGCAAACCGGGGGGTGTGGAGACCCAGTACTTC
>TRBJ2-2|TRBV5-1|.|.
CASTPAGARSTGELFF
TGCGCCAGCACCCCGGCGGGGGCGCGTTCAACCGGGGAGCTGTTTTTT
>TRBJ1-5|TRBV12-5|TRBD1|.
CASGVDRGSNQPQHF
TGTGCTAGTGGTGTAGACAGGGGCAGCAATCAGCCCCAGCATTTT
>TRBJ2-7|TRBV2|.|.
CASSVWQGSGEQYF
TGTGCCAGCAGTGTTTGGCAGGGATCTGGGGAGCAGTACTTC
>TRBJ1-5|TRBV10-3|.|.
CASSRGSVQPQHF
TGTGCCAGTAGCAGGGGATCGGTTCAGCCCCAGCATTTT
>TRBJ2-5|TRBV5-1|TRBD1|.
CASSNPTGVPLYQETQYF
TGCGCCAGCAGCAACCCGACAGGGGTACCCCTATACCAAGAGACCCAGTACTTC
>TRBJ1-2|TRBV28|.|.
CASSFSAQTGRVYGYTF
TGTGCCAGCAGTTTCAGCGCTCAAACAGGAAGGGTTTATGGCTACACCTTC
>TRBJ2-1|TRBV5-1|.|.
CASSLVPPNNEQFF
TGCGCCAGCAGCTTGGTCCCCCCCAACAATGAGCAGTTCTTC
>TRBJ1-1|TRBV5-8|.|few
CASSARQNLNTEAFF
TGTGCCAGCAGCGCCCGACAGAATCTGAACACTGAAGCTTTCTTT
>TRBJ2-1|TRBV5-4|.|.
CASSPRGGGLGNEQFF
TGTGCCAGCAGCCCCCGAGGGGGGGGCCTTGGGAATGAGCAGTTCTTC
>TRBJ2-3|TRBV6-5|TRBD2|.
CASYPSGRLTDTQYF
TGTGCCAGCTACCCTAGCGGGAGGCTCACAGATACGCAGTATTTT
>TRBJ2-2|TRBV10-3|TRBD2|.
CAIRLAGEGTGELFF
TGTGCCATTCGACTAGCGGGAGAGGGCACCGGGGAGCTGTTTTTT
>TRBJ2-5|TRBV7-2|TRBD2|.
CASSTRLAGEAETQYF
TGTGCCAGCAGCACCCGACTAGCGGGAGAAGCAGAGACCCAGTACTTC
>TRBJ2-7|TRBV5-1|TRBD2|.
CASSYGLGGFYEQYF
TGCGCCAGCAGCTATGGACTAGGAGGCTTTTACGAGCAGTACTTC
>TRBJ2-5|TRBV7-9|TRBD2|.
CASSQGLAGVGETQYF
TGTGCCAGCAGCCAAGGACTAGCGGGGGTAGGGGAGACCCAGTACTTC